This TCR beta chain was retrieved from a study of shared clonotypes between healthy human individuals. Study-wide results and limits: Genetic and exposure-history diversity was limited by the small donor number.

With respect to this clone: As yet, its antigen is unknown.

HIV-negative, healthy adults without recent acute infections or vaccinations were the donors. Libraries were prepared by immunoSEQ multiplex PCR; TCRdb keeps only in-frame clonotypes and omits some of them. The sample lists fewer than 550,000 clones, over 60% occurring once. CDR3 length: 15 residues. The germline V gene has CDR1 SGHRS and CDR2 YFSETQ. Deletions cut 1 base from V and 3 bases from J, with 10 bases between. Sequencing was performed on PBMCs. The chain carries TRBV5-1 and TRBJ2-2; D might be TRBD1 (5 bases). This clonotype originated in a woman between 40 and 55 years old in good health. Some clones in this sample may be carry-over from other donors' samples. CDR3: CASSLSGRDTGELFF. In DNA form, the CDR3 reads TGCGCCAGCAGCTTGTCGGGCAGGGACACCGGGGAGCTGTTTTTT. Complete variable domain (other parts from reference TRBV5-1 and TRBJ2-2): KAGVTQTPRYLIKTRGQQVTLSCSPISGHRSVSWYQQTPGQGLQFLFEYFSETQRNKGNFPGRFSGRQFSNSRSEMNVSTLELGDSALYLCASSLSGRDTGELFFGEGSRLTVL.